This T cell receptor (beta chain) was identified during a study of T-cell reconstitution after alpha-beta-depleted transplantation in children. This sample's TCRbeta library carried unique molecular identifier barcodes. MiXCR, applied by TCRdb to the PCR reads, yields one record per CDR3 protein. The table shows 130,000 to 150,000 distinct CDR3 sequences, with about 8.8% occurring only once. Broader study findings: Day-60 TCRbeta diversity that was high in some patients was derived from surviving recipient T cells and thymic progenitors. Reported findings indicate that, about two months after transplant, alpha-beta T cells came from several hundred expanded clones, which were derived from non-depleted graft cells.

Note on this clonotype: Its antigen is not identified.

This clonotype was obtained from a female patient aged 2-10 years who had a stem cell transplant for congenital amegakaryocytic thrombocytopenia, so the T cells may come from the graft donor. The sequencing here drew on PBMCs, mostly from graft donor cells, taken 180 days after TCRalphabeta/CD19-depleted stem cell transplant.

The CDR3 bases are TGTGCCAGCAGTTACGAAGGGAACGAGCAGTACTTC. This translates into CASSYEGNEQYF. This chain uses TRBV6-2 or TRBV6-3 with TRBJ2-7; D uncertain. The CDR3 runs 12 residues. Germline CDR1 is MNHEY and CDR2 is SVGEGT. Trimming left V 2 bases short and J 5 bases short, with 7 bases between.